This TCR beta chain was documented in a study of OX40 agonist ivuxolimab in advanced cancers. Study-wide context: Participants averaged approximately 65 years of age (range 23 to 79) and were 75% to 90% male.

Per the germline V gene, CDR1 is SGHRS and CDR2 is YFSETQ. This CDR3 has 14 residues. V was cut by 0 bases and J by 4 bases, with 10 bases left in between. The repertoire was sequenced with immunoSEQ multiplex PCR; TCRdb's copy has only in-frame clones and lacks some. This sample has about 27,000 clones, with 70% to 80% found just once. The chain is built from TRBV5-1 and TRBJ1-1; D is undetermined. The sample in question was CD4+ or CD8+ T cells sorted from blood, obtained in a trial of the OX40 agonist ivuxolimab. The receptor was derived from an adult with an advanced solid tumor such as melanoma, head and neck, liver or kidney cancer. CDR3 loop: CASSLDLGGTEAFF. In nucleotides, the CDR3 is TGCGCCAGCAGCTTGGATTTAGGTGGCACTGAAGCTTTCTTT.